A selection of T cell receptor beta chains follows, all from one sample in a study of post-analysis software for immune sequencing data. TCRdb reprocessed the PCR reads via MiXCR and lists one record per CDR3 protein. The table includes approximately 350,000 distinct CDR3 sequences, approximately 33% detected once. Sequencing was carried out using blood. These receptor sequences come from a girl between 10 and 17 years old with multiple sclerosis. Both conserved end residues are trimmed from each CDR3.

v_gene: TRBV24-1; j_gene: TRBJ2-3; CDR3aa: ATSPRGTDTQY
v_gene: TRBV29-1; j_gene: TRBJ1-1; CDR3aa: SVTKQANTEAF
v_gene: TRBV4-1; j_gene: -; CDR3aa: ASSQSPLPRVEQY
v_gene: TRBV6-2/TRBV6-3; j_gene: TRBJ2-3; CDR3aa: ASRGLGSPPPTDTQY
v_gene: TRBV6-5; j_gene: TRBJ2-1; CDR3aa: ASSYGRGPYNEQF
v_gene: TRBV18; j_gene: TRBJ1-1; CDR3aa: ASSSDRSNTEAF
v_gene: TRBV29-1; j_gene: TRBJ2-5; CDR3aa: SPRTAHSDEQY
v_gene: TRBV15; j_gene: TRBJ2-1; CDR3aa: ATSRDAEHSGDEQF
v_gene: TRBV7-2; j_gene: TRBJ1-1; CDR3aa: ASKGNILAF
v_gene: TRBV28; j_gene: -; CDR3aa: ASSLTSGGPLEQY
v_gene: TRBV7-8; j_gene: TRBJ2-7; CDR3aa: ASSAGGVYEQY
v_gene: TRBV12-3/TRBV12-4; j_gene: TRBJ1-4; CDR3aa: ASSRNDEKLF
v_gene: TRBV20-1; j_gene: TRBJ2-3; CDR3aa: SAAPPLRFPSTDTQC
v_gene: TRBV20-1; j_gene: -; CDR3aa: SPSSGTGAEQY
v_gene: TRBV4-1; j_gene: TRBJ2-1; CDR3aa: ASSPLHGPEQF
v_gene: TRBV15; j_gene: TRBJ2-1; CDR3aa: ATTDRANNNEQF
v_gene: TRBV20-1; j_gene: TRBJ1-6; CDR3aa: SAREDFNSPLH
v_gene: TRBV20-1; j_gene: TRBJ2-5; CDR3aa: SARDRAGGLRHGTQY
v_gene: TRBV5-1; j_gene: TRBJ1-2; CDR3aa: ASSPRQSLNYGYT
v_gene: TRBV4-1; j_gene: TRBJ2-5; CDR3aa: ASSHLPDFQETQY
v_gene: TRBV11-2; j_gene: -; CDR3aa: ASSPDISPYEQY
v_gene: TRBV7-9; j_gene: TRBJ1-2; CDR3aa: ASTNNSWEGYT
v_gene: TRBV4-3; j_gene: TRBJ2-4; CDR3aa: ASSQRLGDPWQY
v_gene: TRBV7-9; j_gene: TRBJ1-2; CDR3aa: AGSYKGGDGYT
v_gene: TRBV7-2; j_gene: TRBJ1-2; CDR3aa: ASSVPGQGAKGYT
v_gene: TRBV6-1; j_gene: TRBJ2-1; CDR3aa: ASSEGGGSGLDEQF
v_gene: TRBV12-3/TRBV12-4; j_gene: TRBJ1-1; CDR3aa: ASSLGGAATEAF
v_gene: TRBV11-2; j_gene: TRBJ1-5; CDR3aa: ASSYPHGTDNQPQH
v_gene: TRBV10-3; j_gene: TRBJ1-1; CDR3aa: AISESTGRRADTEAF
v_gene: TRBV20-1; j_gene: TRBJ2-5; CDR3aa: SARWLVAGGLQETQY
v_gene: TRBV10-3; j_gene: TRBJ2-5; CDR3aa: AISEKAGKQY
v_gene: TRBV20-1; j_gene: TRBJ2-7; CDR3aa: SATGTLTYEQY
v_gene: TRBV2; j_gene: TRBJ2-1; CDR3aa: ASSEASGGRPEF
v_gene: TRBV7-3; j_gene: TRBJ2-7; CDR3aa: ASSLIPGGQYEQY
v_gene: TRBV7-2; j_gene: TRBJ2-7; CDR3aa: ASSKGVLASYEQY
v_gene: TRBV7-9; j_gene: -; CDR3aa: VCGYNEQY
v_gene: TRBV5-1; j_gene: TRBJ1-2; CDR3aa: ASSPTEANHYT
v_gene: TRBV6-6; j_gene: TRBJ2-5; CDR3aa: ASSYSMDHETQY